This entry features one TCR beta chain sequence. What it binds is not known. The sample comes from a study of blood T cells in healthy people across ages. Trimming pared 1 base from V and 7 bases from J, leaving 14 bases between. This CDR3 has 13 residues. Germline CDR1 and CDR2: SQVTM and ANQGSEA. Study conclusions and caveats: When set beside aged donors, long-lived donors presented more naive CD4+ cells and higher diversity.

A second PCR of 7 to 11 cycles used a sample-barcoded 5' primer and a J-beta primer mix. TCRdb fed the 5' RACE reads into MiXCR, producing one record per CDR3 protein. The table lists about 780,000 distinct CDR3 sequences, about half of them singletons. The chain carries TRBV29-1 and TRBJ2-7; D not certain. The receptor comes from a man older than 75 in good health. The sample consisted of blood. The CDR3 region has the DNA TGCAGCGTTGAAGGGGCAGGCCCCGAGGAGCAGTACTTC. Amino acid sequence: CSVEGAGPEEQYF.